This passage covers 27 T cell receptor beta chains from one sample sequenced in a study of graft-versus-host responses after intestinal transplantation. Clones were sequenced by immunoSEQ multiplex PCR, and TCRdb holds only the in-frame ones, with some missing. The sample has 90,000 to 120,000 clones; 80% to 90% are singletons. Their recognized antigens are unknown. Sequencing was performed on unstimulated CD4+ T cells sorted from spleen or lymph node cells, taken before transplant. These receptors all stem from a human donor who was the organ donor for an intestinal transplant.

The genes are TRBV19 and TRBJ1-2; D might be TRBD1 (5 bases). V lost 5 bases and J 4 bases, leaving 8 bases between the germline ends. Looked up from germline, CDR1 is LNHDA and CDR2 is SQIVND (reference sequence). This CDR3 has 12 residues. The CDR3 nucleotides are TGTGCCAGTAGTTTGGGGGGCTATGGCTACACCTTC. Its translation: CASSLGGYGYTF.

This chain uses TRBV18 with TRBJ1-5; TRBD1 matches 9 bases. The CDR3 runs to 16 residues. The germline gives CDR1 KGHSH, CDR2 LQKENI. V was pared by 4 bases and J by 3 bases, with 7 bases of the junction left unmatched. The DNA of the CDR3 is TGTGCCAGCTCACAACCGGGACAGGGTTCCAATCAGCCCCAGCATTTT. It yields the protein CASSQPGQGSNQPQHF.

In DNA form, the CDR3 reads TGTGCCAGCAGCTCAGAAGGGAGCGGGAGGCTCTACGAGCAGTACTTC. Translation: CASSSEGSGRLYEQYF. V usage is TRBV11-3 and J usage is TRBJ2-7; 9 bases match TRBD2. The germline CDR1 and CDR2 sequences are SGHNT and YENEEA. This CDR3 contains 16 residues. J gave up 3 bases and V 4 bases, and 10 bases lay outside the gene matches. Full variable domain (rest looked up from reference TRBV11-3 and TRBJ2-7): EAGVVQSPRYKIIEKKQPVAFWCNPISGHNTLYWYLQNLGQGPELLIRYENEEAVDDSQLPKDRFSAERLKGVDSTLKIQPAELGDSAVYLCASSSEGSGRLYEQYFGPGTRLTVT.

The chain joins TRBV5-1 to TRBJ2-3; D possibly corresponds to TRBD2 (6 bases). The length of the CDR3 is 14 residues. Looked up from germline, CDR1 is SGHRS and CDR2 is YFSETQ. Trimming pared 0 bases from V and 3 bases from J, leaving 8 bases between. CDR3 nucleotides: TGCGCCAGCAGCTTGGCCAGCGGGACAGATACGCAGTATTTT. This gives the protein CASSLASGTDTQYF.

As for this clone: The junction shows a germline mismatch at one end, possibly a read error. This chain connects TRBV7-7 to TRBJ2-3; D might be TRBD2 (6 bases). CDR3 length equals 14 residues. Germline CDR1 reads SSHAT; CDR2 reads FNYEAQ (reference sequence). The CDR3 nucleotides are TGTGCTAGCAGCTTTGGAGGGAGGACAGATACGCAGTATTTT. Its translation is CASSFGGRTDTQYF.

The V call is TRBV2, the J call TRBJ1-2; 10 positions agree with TRBD1. The germline CDR1 and CDR2 sequences are SNHLY and FYNNEI. This CDR3 region has 14 residues. With V trimmed by 4 bases and J by 6 bases, 5 bases remained unmatched. CDR3 region: CASSGDRGKDGYTF. In DNA, the CDR3 is TGTGCCAGCAGTGGGGACAGGGGAAAGGATGGCTACACCTTC.

The J gene is TRBJ2-1, the V gene TRBV14, with 12 positions matching TRBD2. This CDR3 is 16 amino acids long. The V gene end was trimmed by 6 bases and the J gene end by 4 bases; junction bases not matched to a gene: 7. Germline V gene data show CDR1 as SGHDN and CDR2 as FVKESK. CDR3 in amino acids: CASSGGLAGLYNEQFF. CDR3 DNA sequence: TGTGCCAGCAGTGGGGGACTAGCGGGTTTATACAATGAGCAGTTCTTC. Supplemented by reference TRBV14 and TRBJ2-1, the full variable domain reads EAGVTQFPSHSVIEKGQTVTLRCDPISGHDNLYWYRRVMGKEIKFLLHFVKESKQDESGMPNNRFLAERTGGTYSTLKVQPAELEDSGVYFCASSGGLAGLYNEQFFGPGTRLTVL.

The rearrangement links TRBV2 to TRBJ1-2, with 8 bases matching TRBD1. The germline V gene has CDR1 SNHLY and CDR2 FYNNEI. There are 14 residues in the CDR3. V lost 2 bases to trimming and J lost 8 bases; unmatched junction nucleotides: 7. The CDR3, as DNA: TGTGCCAGCAGTGAAATCAGGGGGCGGGAGGGCTACACCTTC. This encodes CASSEIRGREGYTF.

This clone has only one observation. J is TRBJ2-7 and V is TRBV6-6; the D gene is possibly TRBD1 (6 bases). Trimming pared 5 bases from V and 4 bases from J, leaving 15 bases between. Germline V gene data show CDR1 as MNHNY and CDR2 as SVGAGI (reference sequence). The CDR3 has 14 residues. The CDR3 nucleotides are TGTGCCAGCAGTCCGGGACAACCGCCTTACGAGCAGTACTTC. This translates into CASSPGQPPYEQYF.

The V call is TRBV5-1, the J call TRBJ2-3; D is undetermined. Germline CDR1 reads SGHRS; CDR2 reads YFSETQ. The CDR3 sequence is 16 residues long. V lost 0 bases, J lost 0 bases, and 11 bases lay in between. CDR3 DNA sequence: TGCGCCAGCAGCTTGGAACCAGCGATGAGCACAGATACGCAGTATTTT. It translates to CASSLEPAMSTDTQYF. Together with reference TRBV5-1 and TRBJ2-3, the CDR3 gives the full variable domain: KAGVTQTPRYLIKTRGQQVTLSCSPISGHRSVSWYQQTPGQGLQFLFEYFSETQRNKGNFPGRFSGRQFSNSRSEMNVSTLELGDSALYLCASSLEPAMSTDTQYFGPGTRLTVL.

The rearrangement joins TRBV10-1 to TRBJ1-5; TRBD1 matches 10 bases. Germline assignment: CDR1 WNHNN and CDR2 SYGVQD (reference sequence). The J segment lost 3 bases and the V segment lost 8 bases, leaving 4 bases of the junction unmatched. This CDR3 is 14 amino acids long. The CDR3 DNA sequence: TGCGCCAGCTGGGACAGGGGCTACAATCAGCCCCAGCATTTT. It codes for CASWDRGYNQPQHF.

This chain connects TRBV5-1 to TRBJ1-4; the D is unclear. CDR1 is SGHRS and CDR2 is YFSETQ in the germline V gene. The length of the CDR3 is 16 residues. V was cut by 4 bases and J by 0 bases, with 13 bases left in between. CDR3 DNA: TGCGCCAGCAGCCCACTTAGCAGGACAACTAATGAAAAACTGTTTTTT. It encodes CASSPLSRTTNEKLFF.

The chain carries TRBV5-4 and TRBJ2-3, with D possibly being TRBD1 or TRBD2 (6 bases each). CDR3 length equals 15 residues. Deletions cut 4 bases from V and 6 bases from J, with 18 bases between. The V gene's germline CDR1 is SGHNT and CDR2 YYREEE (reference sequence). The CDR3 region has the DNA TGTGCCAGCAGCCCACCCCCGGGGGCGGGGGATACGCAGTATTTT. This sequence encodes CASSPPPGAGDTQYF.

This chain uses TRBV5-1 with TRBJ2-7; possibly TRBD2 for D (5 bases). Germline V gene data show CDR1 as SGHRS and CDR2 as YFSETQ. The CDR3 totals 14 residues. V shed 0 bases and J shed 5 bases, with 12 bases lying between them. The CDR3 region is CASSLVRMRDEQYF. CDR3 bases: TGCGCCAGCAGCTTGGTCCGCATGAGGGACGAGCAGTACTTC.

V and J are TRBV28 and TRBJ1-2; a weak D match, TRBD1 (5 bases). CDR1 and CDR2 (germline): MDHEN, SYDVKM. V was clipped by 6 bases and J by 5 bases, with 13 bases between them. The CDR3 sequence is 13 residues long. The CDR3 nucleotides are TGTGCCAGCAGGTCCGGGACCGAGTATGGCTACACCTTC. Its protein is CASRSGTEYGYTF.

This clone was seen only a few times. The sample has other DNA sequences that encode this CDR3 too. The chain links TRBV5-1 to TRBJ1-1; the match to TRBD1 covers 7 bases. The CDR3 has 15 amino acids. Germline loops: CDR1 SGHRS, CDR2 YFSETQ. V lost 4 bases and J lost 5; bases outside the gene matches: 11. The CDR3 nucleotides read TGCGCCAGCAGCATAATCGCAGGGGGTGGGACTGAAGCTTTCTTT. This translates into CASSIIAGGGTEAFF.

In the case of this clone: This sample also contains other DNA sequences that code for the same CDR3. The chain is built from TRBV2 and TRBJ1-1; D is undetermined. CDR3 length: 12 amino acids. The germline V and J ends were trimmed by 4 bases and 2 bases, with 5 bases remaining between them. Germline loops: CDR1 SNHLY, CDR2 FYNNEI. CDR3 bases: TGTGCCAGCAGTGCGGCTAACACTGAAGCTTTCTTT. Its protein is CASSAANTEAFF.

The V and J genes are TRBV5-6 and TRBJ1-5, with a weak D call TRBD1 (5 bases). This CDR3 spans 13 amino acids. CDR1 and CDR2 (germline): SGHDT, YYEEEE. The V gene lost 5 bases and the J gene lost 7 bases, with 13 bases spanning the gap. CDR3 residues: CASSQGINQPQHF. CDR3 nucleotide sequence: TGTGCCAGCAGTCAGGGAATCAACCAGCCCCAGCATTTT.

The V gene is TRBV13, the J gene TRBJ2-3, with 8 bases matching TRBD2. V shed 6 bases and J 3 bases; nucleotides not matched to a gene: 8. The germline CDR1 and CDR2 sequences are PRHDT and FYEKMQ (reference sequence). CDR3 length: 15 residues. CDR3 amino acids: CASSSPRGRTDTQYF. The CDR3, as DNA: TGTGCCAGCAGTTCTCCCCGCGGGAGGACAGATACGCAGTATTTT.

Comment on this clone: Other DNA sequences of this sample code for an identical CDR3. The chain uses TRBV19 and TRBJ2-2; 7 bases agree with TRBD1. Germline V lookup: CDR1 LNHDA, CDR2 SQIVND (reference sequence). After removal of 5 bases from V and 3 bases from J, the junction contained 6 bases not matched to a gene. The CDR3 is 15 amino acids. The CDR3 reads CASSLHRGHTGELFF. The CDR3 DNA reads TGTGCCAGTAGTCTCCACAGGGGTCACACCGGGGAGCTGTTTTTT.

The DNA for the CDR3 is TGTGCCAGCAGCGTAGGGGCGGAGTCTTATGAAAAACTGTTTTTT. Its translation: CASSVGAESYEKLFF. V gene TRBV9 combines with J gene TRBJ1-4; D gene ambiguous. Germline V gene data show CDR1 as SGDLS and CDR2 as YYNGEE. The CDR3 has 15 amino acids. Deletions cut 0 bases from V and 6 bases from J, with 12 bases between.

The rearrangement uses TRBV7-2 and TRBJ2-4, with D possibly matching TRBD1 (5 bases). The CDR3 sequence is 14 residues long. From germline, CDR1 is SGHTA and CDR2 FQGNSA. V was shortened by 1 base and J by 1 base, with 5 bases between the two germline ends. The CDR3 reads CASSLDRAKNIQYF. CDR3 coding DNA: TGTGCCAGCAGCTTAGACAGGGCCAAAAACATTCAGTACTTC. The variable domain in full, completed from reference TRBV7-2 and TRBJ2-4, reads GAGVSQSPSNKVTEKGKDVELRCDPISGHTALYWYRQSLGQGLEFLIYFQGNSAPDKSGLPSDRFSAERTGGSVSTLTIQRTQQEDSAVYLCASSLDRAKNIQYFGAGTRLSVL.

The J gene is TRBJ2-3, the V gene TRBV5-1; D gene ambiguous. The V gene lost 1 base and the J gene lost 3 bases, with 9 bases spanning the gap. Per germline, CDR1 SGHRS and CDR2 YFSETQ. CDR3 length: 14 amino acids. CDR3 protein: CASSLTSATDTQYF. The CDR3 DNA reads as TGCGCCAGCAGCTTGACCAGTGCGACAGATACGCAGTATTTT.

The genes are TRBV6-6 and TRBJ1-1; a weak D match, TRBD1 (5 bases). The CDR3 sequence is 14 residues long. Germline V gene data show CDR1 as MNHNY and CDR2 as SVGAGI (reference sequence). V gave up 3 bases and J gave up 0 bases, with 8 bases separating them. CDR3 amino acids: CASSYAGMNTEAFF. In DNA form, the CDR3 reads TGTGCCAGCAGTTATGCAGGGATGAACACTGAAGCTTTCTTT.

This sequence joins TRBV7-2 and TRBJ2-1; 7 nucleotides match TRBD2. CDR1 and CDR2 from the germline V gene are SGHTA and FQGNSA. The CDR3 is 16 amino acids. V was clipped by 5 bases and J by 1 base; unmatched bases: 8. DNA of the CDR3: TGTGCCAGCAGCACCGCCGGGGGGAATTCCTACAATGAGCAGTTCTTC. Translated: CASSTAGGNSYNEQFF.

The V and J genes are TRBV5-6 and TRBJ2-5; 7 bases map to TRBD1. Looked up from germline, CDR1 is SGHDT and CDR2 is YYEEEE. The CDR3 length is 15 residues. V gave up 4 bases and J gave up 2 bases; unmatched junction bases: 8. CDR3 DNA sequence: TGTGCCAGCAGCGCAGTTGGCAGGGGGCAAGAGACCCAGTACTTC. Protein product: CASSAVGRGQETQYF. The full variable domain, rest sourced from reference TRBV5-6 and TRBJ2-5, is DAGVTQSPTHLIKTRGQQVTLRCSPKSGHDTVSWYQQALGQGPQFIFQYYEEEERQRGNFPDRFSGHQFPNYSSELNVNALLLGDSALYLCASSAVGRGQETQYFGPGTRLLVL.

V gene TRBV7-2 combines with J gene TRBJ1-2, with D unresolved. Germline V CDR1 and CDR2: SGHTA, FQGNSA. The CDR3 totals 16 residues. The ends were cut back, 7 bases at V and 4 bases at J, with 22 bases in the middle. The DNA of the CDR3 is TGTGCCAGCAACCTCGTTATCTCGCGAAAGACCTATGGCTACACCTTC. Protein: CASNLVISRKTYGYTF.